This T cell receptor (beta chain) derives from a study of identical twins. Overall study results and limits: Twins' excess sharing was less marked for out-of-frame beta sequences.

TCRdb re-called the 5' RACE reads through MiXCR, storing one row per CDR3 protein. Altogether under 900,000 distinct CDR3 sequences are present, more than 9% being singletons, with the ten largest covering around 1.5%. In germline, CDR1 is SNHLY, CDR2 FYNNEI. This CDR3 region has 18 residues. V lost 4 bases, J lost 5 bases, and 8 bases stayed unmatched. For this clonotype: Its antigen is not identified.

The sample was also reused in another study, on yellow fever vaccine responses in identical twins.

Sequencing was performed on PBMCs. The receptor comes from a woman under 30 in good health. The rearrangement joins TRBV2 to TRBJ2-1, with 16 bases lining up with TRBD2. CDR3 DNA: TGTGCCAGCAGTGCGCCGGGACTAGCGGGGGGGCCCCACAATGAGCAGTTCTTC. It codes for CASSAPGLAGGPHNEQFF. Supplemented by reference TRBV2 and TRBJ2-1, the full variable domain reads EPEVTQTPSHQVTQMGQEVILRCVPISNHLYFYWYRQILGQKVEFLVSFYNNEISEKSEIFDDQFSVERPDGSNFTLKIRSTKLEDSAMYFCASSAPGLAGGPHNEQFFGPGTRLTVL.